Below, one TCR beta chain is given with its context. The data stem from a study of cytotoxic CD8 clonotypes in ibrutinib-treated CLL. Germline CDR1 LNHNV, CDR2 YYDKDF (reference sequence). This CDR3 region has 16 residues. The trim removed 3 bases at V and 3 bases at J, leaving 4 bases unmatched. The repertoire was sequenced with immunoSEQ multiplex PCR; TCRdb's copy has only in-frame clones and lacks some. The data contain tens of thousands of clones, around 55% of them singletons. The chain carries TRBV15 and TRBJ2-2, with TRBD2 matching over 10 bases. Sequencing used PBMCs, obtained after 24 months of ibrutinib treatment. The TCR sequence derives from a human donor with chronic lymphocytic leukemia. The DNA of the CDR3 is TGTGCCACCAGCAGGATTAGCGGGGGGTACACCGGGGAGCTGTTTTTT. Encoded protein: CATSRISGGYTGELFF.